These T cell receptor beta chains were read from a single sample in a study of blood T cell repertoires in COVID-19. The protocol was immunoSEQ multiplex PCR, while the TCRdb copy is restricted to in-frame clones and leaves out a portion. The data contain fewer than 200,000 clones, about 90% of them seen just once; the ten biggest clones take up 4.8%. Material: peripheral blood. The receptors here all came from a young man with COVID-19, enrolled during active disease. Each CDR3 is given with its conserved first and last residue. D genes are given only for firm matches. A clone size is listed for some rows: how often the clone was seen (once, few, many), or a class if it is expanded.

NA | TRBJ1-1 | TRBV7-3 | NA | TGTGCCAGCAGCCTTAGGCCCCAAGTTCCGGGATCCTTGAACACTGAAGCTTTCTTT | CASSLRPQVPGSLNTEAFF
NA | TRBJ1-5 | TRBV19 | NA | TGTGCCAGTAGTATGACAACCGATCAGCCCCAGCATTTT | CASSMTTDQPQHF
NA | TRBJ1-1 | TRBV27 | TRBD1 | TGTGCCAGCAGTCCAACCGAAAGGGGGCAAGGGAACACTGAAGCTTTCTTT | CASSPTERGQGNTEAFF
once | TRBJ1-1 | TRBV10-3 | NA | TGTGCCGTCTCGGGAGGGACCATGAACACTGAAGCTTTCTTT | CAVSGGTMNTEAFF
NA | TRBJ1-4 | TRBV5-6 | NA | TGTGCCAGCAGCTTGAACAGAAAAAAACTGTTTTTT | CASSLNRKKLFF
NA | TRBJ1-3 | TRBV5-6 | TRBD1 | TGTGCCAGCAGCTACAGGGGCCGACCCTCTGGAAACACCATATATTTT | CASSYRGRPSGNTIYF
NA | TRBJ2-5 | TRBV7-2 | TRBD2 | TGTGCCAGCAGCTTAGGACTAGCGATACAAGAGACCCAGTACTTC | CASSLGLAIQETQYF
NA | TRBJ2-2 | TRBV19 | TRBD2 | TGTGCCAGTAGTGAAATTGATGCGGGGGGTAACGGGGAGCTGTTTTTT | CASSEIDAGGNGELFF
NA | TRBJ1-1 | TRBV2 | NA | TGTGCCAGCAGTCGCAGGGAGGACACTGAAGCTTTCTTT | CASSRREDTEAFF
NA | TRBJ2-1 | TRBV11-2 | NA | TGTGCCAGCAGCTTGTCAGGGCGCTACAATGAGCAGTTCTTC | CASSLSGRYNEQFF
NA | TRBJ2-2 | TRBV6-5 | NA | TGTGCCAGCAGTCCCCCTACCACCGGGGAGCTGTTTTTT | CASSPPTTGELFF
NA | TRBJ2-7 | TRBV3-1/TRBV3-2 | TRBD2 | TGTGCCAGCAGCCAAGGAGCGGGGGGCAACTACGAGCAGTACTTC | CASSQGAGGNYEQYF
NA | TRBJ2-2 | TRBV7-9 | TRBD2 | TGTGCCAGCAGCCAGTCTAGCGGGAGGTACACCGGGGAGCTGTTTTTT | CASSQSSGRYTGELFF
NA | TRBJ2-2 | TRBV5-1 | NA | TGCGCCAGCAGCTTACTATCGGAAGGCCCAGAGGTCGGGGAGCTGTTTTTT | CASSLLSEGPEVGELFF
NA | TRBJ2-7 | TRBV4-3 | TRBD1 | TGCGCCAGCAGCCTAGACAGGGGCTCTTACGAGCAGTACTTC | CASSLDRGSYEQYF
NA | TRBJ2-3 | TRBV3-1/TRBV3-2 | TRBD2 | TGTGCCAGCAGCCACCCCTGGCTAGCGGGAGGGCCTTCTGTGTATTTT | CASSHPWLAGGPSVYF
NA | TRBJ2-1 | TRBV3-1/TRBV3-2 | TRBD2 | TGTGCCAGCAGTCTTAGCGGGGGGGCCGGTGAGCAGTTCTTC | CASSLSGGAGEQFF
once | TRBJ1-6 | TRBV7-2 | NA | TGTGCCAGCAGCCCCTCCAGGGTGGGAAGTCTTTCACCCCTCCACTTT | CASSPSRVGSLSPLHF
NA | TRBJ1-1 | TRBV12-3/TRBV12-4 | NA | TGTGCCAGCAGTCCCCGGGAACACACTGAAGCTTTCTTT | CASSPREHTEAFF
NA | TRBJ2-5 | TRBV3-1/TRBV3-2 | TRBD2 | TGTGCCAGCAGCCAAGCAATAGCGGGGGGGCGGGAGACCCAGTACTTC | CASSQAIAGGRETQYF
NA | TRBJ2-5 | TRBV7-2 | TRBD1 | TGTGCCAGCAGCTTAGAGGGGTACAGGGGAGTAGGGACCCAGTACTTC | CASSLEGYRGVGTQYF
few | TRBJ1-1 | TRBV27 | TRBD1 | TGTGCCAGCAGTTTAGGAGACAGGGCTGAAGCTTTCTTT | CASSLGDRAEAFF
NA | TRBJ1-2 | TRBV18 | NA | TGTGCCAGCTCACCGGGGTCACAGGGTCGACACACCTTC | CASSPGSQGRHTF
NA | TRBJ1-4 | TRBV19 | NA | TGTGCCAGTGAGGACAGATCTAATGAAAAACTGTTTTTT | CASEDRSNEKLFF
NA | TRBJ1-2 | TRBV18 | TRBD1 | TGTGCCAGCTCACCACCCGGGACAGGGGTTGATGGCTACACCTTC | CASSPPGTGVDGYTF
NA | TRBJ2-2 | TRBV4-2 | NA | TGTGCCAGCAGCCAAGGGCTTGACACCGGGGAGCTGTTTTTT | CASSQGLDTGELFF
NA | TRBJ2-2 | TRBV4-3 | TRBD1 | TGCGCCAGCAGCCAATTGGACAGGGCGGCCGGGGAGCTGTTTTTT | CASSQLDRAAGELFF
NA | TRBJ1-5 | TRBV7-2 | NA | TGTGCCAGCAGTTACAGGGCAGGAAATCAGCCCCAGCATTTT | CASSYRAGNQPQHF
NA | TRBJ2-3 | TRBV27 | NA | TGTGCCAGCAGTTTTGCGACAGCCGGATCAGATACGCAGTATTTT | CASSFATAGSDTQYF
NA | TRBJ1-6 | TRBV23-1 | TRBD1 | TGCGCCAGCAATATCCCCCGGGACAGAGGTAATTCACCCCTCCACTTT | CASNIPRDRGNSPLHF
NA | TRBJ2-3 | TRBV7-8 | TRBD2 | TGTGCCAGCAGCAAGCGGGGGGAAACCTCTAGCACAGATACGCAGTATTTT | CASSKRGETSSTDTQYF
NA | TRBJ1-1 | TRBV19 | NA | TGTGCCAGTAGTATAGAGCCGGGAATTGAAGCTTTCTTT | CASSIEPGIEAFF
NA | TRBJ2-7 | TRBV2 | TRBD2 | TGTGCCAGCAGTCCCGGCGGGAGCAAGTACGAGCAGTACTTC | CASSPGGSKYEQYF
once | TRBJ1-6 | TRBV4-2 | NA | TGTGCCAGCAGCCAGTGGGCCTCGGGGGGGCATGCACCCCTCCACTTT | CASSQWASGGHAPLHF
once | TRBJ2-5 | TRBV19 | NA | TGTGCCAGTAGAAATACGGGGGTCGGAGAGACCCAGTACTTC | CASRNTGVGETQYF
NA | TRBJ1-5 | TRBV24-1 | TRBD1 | TGTGCCACCAGTGACTCCGACAGGGGGTTCAATCAGCCCCAGCATTTT | CATSDSDRGFNQPQHF
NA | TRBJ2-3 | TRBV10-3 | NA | TGTGCCATCATGGGAGCGGCGGGTACTAGCACAGATACGCAGTATTTT | CAIMGAAGTSTDTQYF
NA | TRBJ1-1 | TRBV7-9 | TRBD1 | TGTGCCAGCAGGCAAAGGGGGCTTGGTGTCCAAGCTTTCTTT | CASRQRGLGVQAFF
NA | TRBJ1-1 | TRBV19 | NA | TGTGCCGCGACTAGAGGGAACACTGAAGCTTTCTTT | CAATRGNTEAFF